These T cell receptor beta chains were read from a single sample in a study of identical twins. MiXCR was run by TCRdb on the 5' RACE reads, yielding one entry per CDR3 protein. The table shows around 220,000 distinct CDR3 sequences, with 11% to 15% occurring only once. Sequenced sample: memory (CD45RO+) T cells sorted from blood. The receptors were gathered from a young woman in good health. The CDR3 runs from the conserved cysteine through the conserved F or W. The D gene is left open where the match is weak. Size is omitted from some rows. Given values are once, few, many or a class for expanded clones.

J | V | size | D | CDR3 | DNA
TRBJ2-2 | TRBV7-2 | few | . | CASRRSWGESGGELFF | TGTGCCAGCAGGAGGTCTTGGGGGGAGTCGGGCGGGGAGCTGTTTTTT
TRBJ1-1 | TRBV29-1 | few | . | CSVDRNRQINTEAFF | TGCAGCGTTGATCGAAATCGACAGATAAACACTGAAGCTTTCTTT
TRBJ2-3 | TRBV20-1 | few | TRBD2 | CSASASGRASDTQYF | TGCAGTGCTAGCGCAAGCGGGAGGGCTTCAGATACGCAGTATTTT
TRBJ2-3 | TRBV7-2 | . | . | CASSLLGTDTQYF | TGTGCCAGCAGCCTCCTTGGCACAGATACGCAGTATTTT
TRBJ2-5 | TRBV12-3/TRBV12-4 | many | . | CASSFRGEGPETQYF | TGTGCCAGCAGTTTCAGGGGTGAGGGGCCGGAGACCCAGTACTTC
TRBJ2-3 | TRBV7-9 | many | . | CASSRGRGSNTDTQYF | TGTGCCAGCAGCCGGGGTCGTGGGAGTAACACAGATACGCAGTATTTT
TRBJ2-2 | TRBV20-1 | many | TRBD2 | CSARDRVVAGYTGELFF | TGCAGTGCTAGAGATCGGGTGGTAGCGGGGTACACCGGGGAGCTGTTTTTT
TRBJ1-1 | TRBV7-9 | . | . | CASSLGGAQNTEAFF | TGTGCCAGCAGCCTAGGAGGGGCCCAGAACACTGAAGCTTTCTTT
TRBJ1-1 | TRBV15 | many | . | CATSRDKGFNTEAFF | TGTGCCACCAGCAGAGATAAGGGATTTAACACTGAAGCTTTCTTT
TRBJ2-2 | TRBV20-1 | . | . | CSARERQDTGELFF | TGCAGTGCTAGAGAGAGGCAGGACACCGGGGAGCTGTTTTTT
TRBJ1-5 | TRBV27 | few | . | CASRQNLNQPQHF | TGTGCCAGCAGGCAGAACCTCAATCAGCCCCAGCATTTT
TRBJ2-7 | TRBV12-3/TRBV12-4 | few | TRBD2 | CASSLPTTLLAGASEQYF | TGTGCCAGCAGTCTACCTACAACCCTACTAGCGGGAGCTTCCGAGCAGTACTTC
TRBJ2-5 | TRBV9 | . | . | CASSADETQYF | TGTGCCAGCAGCGCCGATGAGACCCAGTACTTC
TRBJ2-7 | TRBV29-1 | . | . | CSGGTYGDEQYF | TGCAGCGGAGGGACATACGGGGACGAGCAGTACTTC
TRBJ2-7 | TRBV3-1 | few | TRBD1 | CASSQGRGQGEQYF | TGTGCCAGCAGCCAGGGCAGGGGGCAAGGCGAGCAGTACTTC
TRBJ1-4 | TRBV30 | few | . | CACKRPGLKNEKLFF | TGTGCCTGTAAACGTCCGGGACTGAAGAATGAAAAACTGTTTTTT
TRBJ2-1 | TRBV27 | . | TRBD2 | CASRIAGGTRHLNNEQFF | TGTGCCAGCCGTATAGCGGGGGGCACCCGGCACTTAAACAATGAGCAGTTCTTC
TRBJ2-7 | TRBV18 | . | TRBD1 | CASSLTGTGGIEQYF | TGTGCCAGCTCACTGACCGGGACAGGGGGCATCGAGCAGTACTTC
TRBJ1-2 | TRBV20-1 | few | . | CSASNSINTGYTF | TGCAGTGCTTCCAATTCGATAAATACAGGCTACACCTTC
TRBJ2-7 | TRBV20-1 | . | TRBD1 | CSVLGTGVYSEQYF | TGCAGTGTATTAGGGACAGGAGTTTACAGCGAGCAGTACTTC
TRBJ2-1 | TRBV11-2 | . | . | CASSPSLYNEQFF | TGTGCCAGCAGCCCGTCACTTTACAATGAGCAGTTCTTC
TRBJ1-1 | TRBV19 | . | . | CASSRAVTEAFF | TGTGCCAGTAGTAGGGCAGTTACTGAAGCTTTCTTT
TRBJ1-2 | TRBV18 | . | . | CASSPRGVEYGYTF | TGTGCCAGCTCACCACGTGGGGTAGAGTATGGCTACACCTTC
TRBJ2-4 | TRBV6-5 | few | . | CASSSRANRDLGKNIQYF | TGTGCCAGCAGTTCCCGAGCTAACAGGGACCTGGGTAAAAACATTCAGTACTTC
TRBJ2-1 | TRBV21-1 | many | . | CASSKAISGPSNNEQFF | TGTGCCAGCAGCAAAGCGATTAGCGGGCCCTCAAACAATGAGCAGTTCTTC
TRBJ2-2 | TRBV5-6 | few | TRBD2 | CASSLVRSGADTGELFF | TGTGCCAGCAGCTTGGTACGCAGCGGGGCGGACACCGGGGAGCTGTTTTTT
TRBJ2-2 | TRBV5-4 | few | . | CASSLRAGNTGELFF | TGTGCCAGCAGCTTAAGAGCGGGTAACACCGGGGAGCTGTTTTTT
TRBJ2-7 | TRBV25-1 | . | . | CASSRPGGLSEQYF | TGTGCCAGCAGTAGGCCGGGTGGCCTATCCGAGCAGTACTTC
TRBJ2-1 | TRBV7-2 | few | TRBD1 | CASSLAGQGARNEQFF | TGTGCCAGCAGCTTAGCGGGACAGGGGGCTCGGAATGAGCAGTTCTTC
TRBJ2-5 | TRBV6-5 | . | . | CASWGRETQYF | TGTGCCAGCTGGGGGCGGGAGACCCAGTACTTC
TRBJ1-1 | TRBV4-3 | . | . | CASSQIPEAEAFF | TGCGCCAGCAGCCAAATCCCTGAGGCTGAAGCTTTCTTT
TRBJ2-3 | TRBV20-1 | . | TRBD2 | CSAQTSGRGDTQYF | TGCAGTGCTCAGACTAGCGGGAGGGGGGATACGCAGTATTTT
TRBJ2-2 | TRBV2 | . | . | CASRKADTNTGELFF | TGTGCCAGCAGAAAAGCGGATACGAACACCGGGGAGCTGTTTTTT
TRBJ1-1 | TRBV7-8 | . | TRBD1 | CASSSDPQGALVTEAFF | TGTGCCAGCAGCTCCGACCCACAGGGGGCCTTAGTAACTGAAGCTTTCTTT
TRBJ1-2 | TRBV4-1 | few | TRBD1 | CASSHQDRGSYGYTF | TGCGCCAGCAGCCATCAAGACAGGGGGTCATATGGCTACACCTTC
TRBJ2-4 | TRBV5-4 | . | . | CASSLAGEGNIQYF | TGTGCCAGCAGCTTGGCAGGGGAGGGAAACATTCAGTACTTC
TRBJ2-3 | TRBV4-2 | . | . | CASSQDHRGGGTDTQYF | TGTGCCAGCAGCCAAGATCACAGGGGGGGTGGGACAGATACGCAGTATTTT
TRBJ1-1 | TRBV6-5 | . | . | CASSYSSLVGTEAFF | TGTGCCAGCAGTTACTCGTCTCTTGTGGGCACTGAAGCTTTCTTT
TRBJ2-5 | TRBV2 | few | . | CASKTDPETQYF | TGTGCCAGCAAAACGGATCCCGAGACCCAGTACTTC
TRBJ2-3 | TRBV12-5 | . | . | CASGLPSGADTPSTDTQYF | TGTGCTAGTGGTTTGCCCTCGGGTGCGGACACTCCTAGCACAGATACGCAGTATTTT
TRBJ1-2 | TRBV27 | few | . | CASKRGASIRDGYTF | TGTGCCAGCAAAAGGGGGGCTTCTATAAGGGATGGCTACACCTTC
TRBJ2-7 | TRBV18 | . | . | CASSPSRSSYEQYF | TGTGCCAGCTCACCTTCCAGGAGCTCCTACGAGCAGTACTTC
TRBJ2-3 | TRBV5-1 | few | TRBD1 | CASSWQGDTDTQYF | TGCGCCAGCAGCTGGCAGGGGGACACAGATACGCAGTATTTT
TRBJ1-1 | TRBV29-1 | few | . | CSAGQNRVQAFF | TGCAGCGCGGGACAAAACCGGGTGCAAGCTTTCTTT
TRBJ2-1 | TRBV5-1 | . | TRBD2 | CASSLGSGRDYEQFF | TGCGCCAGCAGCTTAGGTAGCGGGAGGGATTATGAGCAGTTCTTC